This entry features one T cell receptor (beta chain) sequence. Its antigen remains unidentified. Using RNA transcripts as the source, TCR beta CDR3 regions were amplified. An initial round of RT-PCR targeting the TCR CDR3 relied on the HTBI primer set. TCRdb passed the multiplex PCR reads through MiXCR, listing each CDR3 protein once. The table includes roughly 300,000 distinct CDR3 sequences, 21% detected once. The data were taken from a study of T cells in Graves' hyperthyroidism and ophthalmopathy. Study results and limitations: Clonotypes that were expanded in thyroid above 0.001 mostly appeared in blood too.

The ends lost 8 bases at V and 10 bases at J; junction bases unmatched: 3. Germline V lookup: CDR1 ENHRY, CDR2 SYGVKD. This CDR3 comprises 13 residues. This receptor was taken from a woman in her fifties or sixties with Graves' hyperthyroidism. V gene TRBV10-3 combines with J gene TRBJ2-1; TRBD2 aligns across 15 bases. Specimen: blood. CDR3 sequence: CAILGLAGGEQFF. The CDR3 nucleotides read TGTGCCATCTTGGGACTAGCGGGGGGAGAGCAGTTCTTC.